This T cell receptor beta chain was captured by sequencing in a study of blood T cell repertoires in COVID-19. Study information: Samples representing acute and convalescent COVID-19 were sourced from the United States, Italy and Spain.

The CDR3 is 14 amino acids. Across about two dozen US areas, participants ranged in age from roughly 18 to 95 years. Original processing notes: Estimation of nucleated cell counts was performed using reference gene primer amplification. The method was immunoSEQ multiplex PCR; TCRdb's version includes in-frame clones alone and lacks a portion of them. V and J calls and clone size are copied from that table; D and trimming were computed from the DNA. The sample has around 200,000 clones; 80% to 90% are singletons. J is TRBJ1-1 and V is TRBV21-1; the D call TRBD1 from the table was never checked on the DNA. TRBV21-1 is a recognized pseudogene. The TCR sequence derives from a middle-aged woman with acute COVID-19. The material sequenced was PBMCs or T cells enriched from blood (not recorded which). The CDR3 DNA reads TGTGCCAGCAGCACCCGACAGGGCTACACTGAAGCTTTCTTT. Translating it yields CASSTRQGYTEAFF.